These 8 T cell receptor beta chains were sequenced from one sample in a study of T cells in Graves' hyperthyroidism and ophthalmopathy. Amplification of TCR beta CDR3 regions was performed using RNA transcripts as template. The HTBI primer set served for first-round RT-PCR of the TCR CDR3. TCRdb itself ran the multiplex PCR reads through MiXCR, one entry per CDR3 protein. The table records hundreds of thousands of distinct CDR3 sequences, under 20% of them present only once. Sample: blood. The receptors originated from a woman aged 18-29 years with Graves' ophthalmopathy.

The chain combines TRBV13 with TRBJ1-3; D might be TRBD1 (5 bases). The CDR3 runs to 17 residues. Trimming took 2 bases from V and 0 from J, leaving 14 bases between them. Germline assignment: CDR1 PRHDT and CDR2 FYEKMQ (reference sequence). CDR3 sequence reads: CASSLHEGPLSGNTIYF. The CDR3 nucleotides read TGTGCCAGCAGCTTACATGAGGGGCCGCTCTCTGGAAACACCATATATTTT.

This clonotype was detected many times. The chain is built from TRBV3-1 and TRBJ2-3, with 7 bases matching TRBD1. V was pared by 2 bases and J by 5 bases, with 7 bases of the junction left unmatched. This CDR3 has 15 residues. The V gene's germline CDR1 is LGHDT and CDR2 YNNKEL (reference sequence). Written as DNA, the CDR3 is TGTGCCAGCAGCCAATTACAGGGGTTTGGAGATACGCAGTATTTT. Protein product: CASSQLQGFGDTQYF.

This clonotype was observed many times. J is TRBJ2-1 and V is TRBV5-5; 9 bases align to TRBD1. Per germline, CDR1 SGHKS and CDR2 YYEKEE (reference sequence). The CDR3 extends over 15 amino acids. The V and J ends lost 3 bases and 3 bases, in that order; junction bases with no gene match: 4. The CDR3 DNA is TGTGCCAGCAGCTCAGACAGGGGGTACTACAATGAGCAGTTCTTC. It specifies CASSSDRGYYNEQFF.

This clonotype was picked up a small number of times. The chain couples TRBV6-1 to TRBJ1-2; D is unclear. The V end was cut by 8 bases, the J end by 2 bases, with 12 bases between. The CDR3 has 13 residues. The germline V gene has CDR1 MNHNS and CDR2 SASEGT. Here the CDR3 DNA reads TGTGCCAGCGCCCTAATGGGGAACTATGGCTACACCTTC. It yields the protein CASALMGNYGYTF.

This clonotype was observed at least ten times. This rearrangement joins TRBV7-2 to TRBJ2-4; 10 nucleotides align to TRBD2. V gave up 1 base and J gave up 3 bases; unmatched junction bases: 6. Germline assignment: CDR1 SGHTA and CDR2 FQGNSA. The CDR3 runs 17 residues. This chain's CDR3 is CASSLVGLADFKNIQYF. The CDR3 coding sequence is TGTGCCAGCAGCTTAGTCGGACTAGCGGACTTCAAAAACATTCAGTACTTC.

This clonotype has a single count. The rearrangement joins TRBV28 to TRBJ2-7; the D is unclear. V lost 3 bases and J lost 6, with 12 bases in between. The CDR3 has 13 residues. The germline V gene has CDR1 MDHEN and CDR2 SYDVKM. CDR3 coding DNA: TGTGCCAGCAGTTTGCCAGCGTTCATCGAGCAGTACTTC. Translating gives CASSLPAFIEQYF.

The CDR3 loop is CAIGLGDNYGYTF. As DNA, the CDR3 is TGTGCCATCGGGCTGGGGGACAACTATGGCTACACCTTC. The rearrangement joins TRBV10-3 to TRBJ1-2; possible D gene TRBD1, 5 bases. V lost 8 bases, J lost 2 bases, and 12 bases lay in between. This CDR3 spans 13 amino acids. Germline CDR1 and CDR2: ENHRY and SYGVKD.

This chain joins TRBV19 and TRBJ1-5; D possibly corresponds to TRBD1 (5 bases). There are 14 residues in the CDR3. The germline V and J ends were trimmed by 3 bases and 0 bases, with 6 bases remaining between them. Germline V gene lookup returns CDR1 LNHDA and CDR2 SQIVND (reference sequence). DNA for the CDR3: TGTGCCAGTAGTATGGGGGGTAGCAATCAGCCCCAGCATTTT. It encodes CASSMGGSNQPQHF.